This record concerns one T cell receptor (beta chain) sequence. Its specificity is unknown. The data are from a study of identical twins. Trimming cost V 4 bases and J 1 base, with 13 bases left between them. The germline V gene has CDR1 LGHNA and CDR2 YNFKEQ. This CDR3 comprises 15 residues. Whole-study results and caveats: Models came in too low on out-of-frame TCR alpha sharing in monozygotic twins. Insertions were fewer in abundant cord blood beta clonotypes, whereas memory repertoires showed none of this pattern.

Healthy Caucasians, and only they, were the donors. MiXCR, applied by TCRdb to the 5' RACE reads, yields one record per CDR3 protein. The sample contains approximately 500,000 distinct CDR3 sequences, 15% of which appear only once. The data also belong to a second study, concerning yellow fever vaccine responses in identical twins.

Sequences were obtained from CD4+ T cells sorted from blood. This TCR derives from a young woman in good health. V gene TRBV4-2 combines with J gene TRBJ2-5; a possible D gene is TRBD2 (5 bases). CDR3 coding DNA: TGTGCCAGCAGCCCTCGGGCTAGCCCCCAAGAGACCCAGTACTTC. This sequence encodes CASSPRASPQETQYF.